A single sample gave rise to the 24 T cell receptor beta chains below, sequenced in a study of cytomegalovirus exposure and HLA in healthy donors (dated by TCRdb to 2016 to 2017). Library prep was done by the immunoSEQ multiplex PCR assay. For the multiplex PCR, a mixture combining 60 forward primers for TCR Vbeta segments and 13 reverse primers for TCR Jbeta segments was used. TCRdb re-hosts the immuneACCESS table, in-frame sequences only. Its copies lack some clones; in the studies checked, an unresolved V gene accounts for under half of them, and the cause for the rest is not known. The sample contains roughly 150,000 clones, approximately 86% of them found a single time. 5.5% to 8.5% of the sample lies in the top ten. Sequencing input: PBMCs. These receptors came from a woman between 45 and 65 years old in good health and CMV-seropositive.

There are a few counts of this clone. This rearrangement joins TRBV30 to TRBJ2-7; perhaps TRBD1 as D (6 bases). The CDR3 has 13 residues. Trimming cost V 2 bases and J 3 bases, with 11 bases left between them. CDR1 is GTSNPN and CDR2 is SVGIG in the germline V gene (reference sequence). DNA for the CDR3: TGTGCCTGGAGTTTCGGGACAAACTACGAGCAGTACTTC. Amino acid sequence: CAWSFGTNYEQYF.

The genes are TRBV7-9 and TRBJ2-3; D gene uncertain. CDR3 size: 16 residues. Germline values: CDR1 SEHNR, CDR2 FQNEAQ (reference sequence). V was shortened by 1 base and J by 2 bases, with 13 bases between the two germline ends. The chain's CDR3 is CASSLGRDTLTDTQYF. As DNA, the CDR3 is TGTGCCAGCAGCTTAGGCCGTGACACACTCACAGATACGCAGTATTTT.

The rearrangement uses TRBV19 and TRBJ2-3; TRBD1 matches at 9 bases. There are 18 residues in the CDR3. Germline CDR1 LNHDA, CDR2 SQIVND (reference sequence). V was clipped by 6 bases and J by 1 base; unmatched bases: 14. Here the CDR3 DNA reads TGTGCCAGTAGCCCCTCGGGACAGGGTGTTTTGGGCACAGATACGCAGTATTTT. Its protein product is CASSPSGQGVLGTDTQYF.

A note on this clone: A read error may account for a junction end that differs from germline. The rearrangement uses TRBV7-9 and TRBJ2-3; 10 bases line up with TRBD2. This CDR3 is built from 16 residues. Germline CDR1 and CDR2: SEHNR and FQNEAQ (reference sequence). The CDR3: CSSSFLLAGFTDTQYF. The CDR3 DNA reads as TGTTCCAGCAGCTTCTTACTAGCGGGGTTCACAGATACGCAGTATTTT. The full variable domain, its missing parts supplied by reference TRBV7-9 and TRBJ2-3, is DTGVSQNPRHKITKRGQNVTFRCDPISEHNRLYWYRQTLGQGPEFLTYFQNEAQLEKSRLLSDRFSAERPKGSFSTLEIQRTEQGDSAMYLCSSSFLLAGFTDTQYFGPGTRLTVL.

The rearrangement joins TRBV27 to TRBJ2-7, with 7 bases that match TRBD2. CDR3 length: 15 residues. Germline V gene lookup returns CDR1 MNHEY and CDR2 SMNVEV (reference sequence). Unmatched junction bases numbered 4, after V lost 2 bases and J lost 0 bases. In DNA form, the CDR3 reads TGTGCCAGCAGTTTAAGGTGGGACTACTCCTACGAGCAGTACTTC. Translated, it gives CASSLRWDYSYEQYF.

This CDR3 reads CASRGNPAAGPSNQPQHF. The CDR3 bases are TGCGCCAGCAGGGGCAACCCCGCCGCAGGGCCCAGCAATCAGCCCCAGCATTTT. The chain joins TRBV10-1 to TRBJ1-5; the D gene is possibly TRBD1 (5 bases). The germline CDR1 and CDR2 sequences are WNHNN and SYGVQD (reference sequence). This CDR3 has 18 amino acids. With 6 bases removed from V and 1 base from J, the gap between germline ends came to 22 bases.

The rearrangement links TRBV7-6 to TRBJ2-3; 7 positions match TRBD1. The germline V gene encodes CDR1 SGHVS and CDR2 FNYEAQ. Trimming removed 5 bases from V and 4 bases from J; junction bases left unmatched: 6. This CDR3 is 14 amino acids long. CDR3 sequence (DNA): TGTGCCAGCAGCCCGGGACAGCTCCCAGATACGCAGTATTTT. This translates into CASSPGQLPDTQYF.

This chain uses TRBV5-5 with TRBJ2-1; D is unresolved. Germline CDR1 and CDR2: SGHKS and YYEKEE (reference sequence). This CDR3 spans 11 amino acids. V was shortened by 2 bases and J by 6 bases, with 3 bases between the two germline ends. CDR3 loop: CASSLANEQFF. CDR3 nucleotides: TGTGCCAGCAGCTTAGCCAATGAGCAGTTCTTC.

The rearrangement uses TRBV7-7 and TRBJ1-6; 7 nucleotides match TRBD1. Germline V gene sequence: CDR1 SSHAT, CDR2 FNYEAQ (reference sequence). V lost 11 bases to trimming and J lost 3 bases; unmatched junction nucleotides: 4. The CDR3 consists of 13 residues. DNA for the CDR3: TGTGCCCGCGACAGGGTCTATAATTCACCCCTCCACTTT. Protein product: CARDRVYNSPLHF.

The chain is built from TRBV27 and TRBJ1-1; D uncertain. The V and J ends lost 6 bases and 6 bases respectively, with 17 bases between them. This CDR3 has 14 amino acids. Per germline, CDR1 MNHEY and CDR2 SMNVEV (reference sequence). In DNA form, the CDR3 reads TGTGCCAGCAGGTTTAGTGTGAATTCGGCTGAAGCTTTCTTT. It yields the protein CASRFSVNSAEAFF.

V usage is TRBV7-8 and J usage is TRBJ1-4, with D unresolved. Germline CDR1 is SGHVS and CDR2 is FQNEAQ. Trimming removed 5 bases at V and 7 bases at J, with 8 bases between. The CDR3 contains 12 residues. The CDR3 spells CASSEGGEKLFF. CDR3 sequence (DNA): TGTGCCAGCAGCGAGGGTGGTGAAAAACTGTTTTTT.

This CDR3 reads CSHRDSNYGYTF. DNA of the CDR3: TGCAGCCACCGGGACAGTAACTATGGCTACACCTTC. The chain uses TRBV29-1 and TRBJ1-2; 7 nucleotides line up with TRBD1. V lost 8 bases, J lost 1 base, and 4 bases stayed unmatched. Germline V CDR1 and CDR2: SQVTM, ANQGSEA. The CDR3 has 12 amino acids.

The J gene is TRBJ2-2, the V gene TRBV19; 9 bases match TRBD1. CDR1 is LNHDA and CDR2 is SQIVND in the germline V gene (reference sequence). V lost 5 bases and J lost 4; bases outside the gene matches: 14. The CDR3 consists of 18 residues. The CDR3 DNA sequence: TGTGCCAGTAGTCGACGGGGACAGGGTTTCACAGGCACCGGGGAGCTGTTTTTT. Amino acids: CASSRRGQGFTGTGELFF.

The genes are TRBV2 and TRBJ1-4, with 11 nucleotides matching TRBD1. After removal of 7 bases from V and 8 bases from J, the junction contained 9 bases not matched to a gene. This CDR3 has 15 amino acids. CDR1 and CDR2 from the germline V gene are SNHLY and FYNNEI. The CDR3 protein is CASTPDRGQGEKLFF. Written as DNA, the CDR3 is TGTGCCAGCACCCCGGACAGGGGGCAGGGCGAAAAACTGTTTTTT. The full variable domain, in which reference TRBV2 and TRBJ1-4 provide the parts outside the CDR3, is EPEVTQTPSHQVTQMGQEVILRCVPISNHLYFYWYRQILGQKVEFLVSFYNNEISEKSEIFDDQFSVERPDGSNFTLKIRSTKLEDSAMYFCASTPDRGQGEKLFFGSGTQLSVL.

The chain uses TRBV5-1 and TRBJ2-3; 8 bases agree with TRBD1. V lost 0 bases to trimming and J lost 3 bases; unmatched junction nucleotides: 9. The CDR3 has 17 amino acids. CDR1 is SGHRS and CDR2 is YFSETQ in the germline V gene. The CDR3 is CASSLGPGGAATDTQYF. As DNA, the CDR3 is TGCGCCAGCAGCTTGGGGCCAGGGGGCGCAGCAACAGATACGCAGTATTTT.

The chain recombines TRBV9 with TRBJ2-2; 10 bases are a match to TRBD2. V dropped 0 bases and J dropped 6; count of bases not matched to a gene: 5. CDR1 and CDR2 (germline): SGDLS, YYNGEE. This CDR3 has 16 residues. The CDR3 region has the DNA TGTGCCAGCAGCGTAGGGAGTAGCGGGGGGTCCGGGGAGCTGTTTTTT. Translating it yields CASSVGSSGGSGELFF. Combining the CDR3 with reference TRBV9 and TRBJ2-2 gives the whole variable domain DSGVTQTPKHLITATGQRVTLRCSPRSGDLSVYWYQQSLDQGLQFLIQYYNGEERAKGNILERFSAQQFPDLHSELNLSSLELGDSALYFCASSVGSSGGSGELFFGEGSRLTVL.

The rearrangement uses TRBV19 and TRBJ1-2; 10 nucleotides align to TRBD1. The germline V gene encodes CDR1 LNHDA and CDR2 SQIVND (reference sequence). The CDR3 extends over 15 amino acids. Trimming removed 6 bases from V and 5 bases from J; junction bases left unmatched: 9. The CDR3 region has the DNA TGTGCCAGTAGACCCCAGGGACAGGGGCGATATGGCTACACCTTC. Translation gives CASRPQGQGRYGYTF.

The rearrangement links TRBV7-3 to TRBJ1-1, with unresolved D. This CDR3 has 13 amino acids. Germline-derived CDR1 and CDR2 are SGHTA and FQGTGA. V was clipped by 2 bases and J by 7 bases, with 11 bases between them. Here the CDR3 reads CASSLERSHEAFF. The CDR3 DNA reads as TGTGCCAGCAGCTTAGAGAGGAGTCATGAAGCTTTCTTT.

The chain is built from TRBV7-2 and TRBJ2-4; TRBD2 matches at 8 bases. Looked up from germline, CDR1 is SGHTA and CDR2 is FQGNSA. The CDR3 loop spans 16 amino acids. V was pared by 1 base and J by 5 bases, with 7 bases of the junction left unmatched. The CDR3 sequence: CASSLGEGGGQNIQYF. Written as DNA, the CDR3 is TGTGCCAGCAGCTTAGGAGAGGGCGGGGGGCAAAACATTCAGTACTTC. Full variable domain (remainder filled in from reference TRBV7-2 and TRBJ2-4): GAGVSQSPSNKVTEKGKDVELRCDPISGHTALYWYRQSLGQGLEFLIYFQGNSAPDKSGLPSDRFSAERTGGSVSTLTIQRTQQEDSAVYLCASSLGEGGGQNIQYFGAGTRLSVL.

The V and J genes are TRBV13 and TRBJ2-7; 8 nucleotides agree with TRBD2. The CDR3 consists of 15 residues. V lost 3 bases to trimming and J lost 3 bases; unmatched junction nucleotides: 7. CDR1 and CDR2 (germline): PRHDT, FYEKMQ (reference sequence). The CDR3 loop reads CASSFKSGGLYEQYF. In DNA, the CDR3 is TGTGCCAGCAGCTTTAAAAGCGGGGGACTCTACGAGCAGTACTTC.

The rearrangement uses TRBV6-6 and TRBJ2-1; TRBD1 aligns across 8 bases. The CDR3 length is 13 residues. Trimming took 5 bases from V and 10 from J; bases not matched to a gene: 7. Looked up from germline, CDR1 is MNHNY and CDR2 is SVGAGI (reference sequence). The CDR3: CASSRNRGIEQFF. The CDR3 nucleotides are TGTGCCAGCAGTCGAAACAGGGGGATCGAGCAGTTCTTC.

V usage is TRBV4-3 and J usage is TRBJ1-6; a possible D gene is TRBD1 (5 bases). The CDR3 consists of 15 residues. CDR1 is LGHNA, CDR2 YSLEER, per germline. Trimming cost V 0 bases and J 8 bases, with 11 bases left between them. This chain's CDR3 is CASSQEARVDSPLHF. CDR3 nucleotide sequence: TGCGCCAGCAGCCAAGAGGCCAGGGTAGATTCACCCCTCCACTTT.

The CDR3 DNA follows: TGTGCCAGCAGTTACGCGGGAAACGAGCAGTACTTC. Encoded protein: CASSYAGNEQYF. The gene calls are TRBV6-6 and TRBJ2-7, with D tentatively TRBD2 (6 bases). Trimming removed 2 bases from V and 5 bases from J, with 7 bases in between. CDR3 length equals 12 residues. Germline V CDR1 and CDR2: MNHNY, SVGAGI (reference sequence).

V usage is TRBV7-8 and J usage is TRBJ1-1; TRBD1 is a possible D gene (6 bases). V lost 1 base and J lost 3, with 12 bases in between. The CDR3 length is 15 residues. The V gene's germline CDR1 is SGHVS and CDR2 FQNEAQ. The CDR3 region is CASSLVGSGDTEAFF. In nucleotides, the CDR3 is TGTGCCAGCAGCTTAGTAGGGTCAGGGGACACTGAAGCTTTCTTT.